This T cell receptor (beta chain) was observed in a study of cytomegalovirus exposure and HLA in healthy donors. General observations from the study: Researchers reported that a few CMV-associated chains were confirmed in vitro as CMV antigen-specific.

For this clone: Its antigen is as yet unknown.

CDR1 and CDR2 from the germline V gene are MNHEY and SVGAGI. CDR3 length: 15 amino acids. V was cut by 8 bases and J by 3 bases, with 20 bases left in between. The protocol was immunoSEQ multiplex PCR, while the TCRdb copy is restricted to in-frame clones and leaves out a portion. The sample contains about 300,000 clones, 70% to 90% of which appear only once. Sequences were obtained from PBMCs. This sequence originates from a young woman in good health and CMV-seronegative. The J gene is TRBJ2-7, the V gene TRBV6-5, with TRBD1 as a possible D gene (6 bases). This chain's CDR3 is CASHSPPSGVYEQYF. CDR3 sequence (DNA): TGTGCCAGCCATAGCCCTCCCTCAGGGGTCTACGAGCAGTACTTC.